Each of the 15 T cell receptor beta chains below was sequenced from the same sample in a study of T cell responses to AZD1222 COVID-19 vaccine (dated by TCRdb to about 2021). This specimen's time point label, interpreted: baseline before first vaccination. Libraries were prepared through the immunoSEQ multiplex PCR assay. Imported from immuneACCESS, the table was reduced by TCRdb to in-frame sequences with V and J called. These copies leave out some clones; in studies compared against another copy, an unresolved V gene accounts for under half, and the cause of the remainder is not known. For this sample there are roughly 150,000 clones; 85% to 95% appear just once. The ten largest account for 5.1% of the sample. The sequencing used peripheral blood, collected on day 0 of AZD1222 vaccination. All receptors derive from an adult in good health.

The rearrangement joins TRBV24-1 to TRBJ1-5; D is ambiguous. This CDR3 comprises 14 residues. The V gene's germline CDR1 is KGHDR and CDR2 SFDVKD. V lost 2 bases, J lost 1 base, and 5 bases lay in between. The chain's CDR3 is CATSDYNSNQPQHF. The CDR3 DNA sequence: TGTGCCACCAGTGATTATAACAGCAATCAGCCCCAGCATTTT.

The V call is TRBV6-2 or TRBV6-3, the J call TRBJ1-3; D is uncertain. Germline CDR1 and CDR2: MNHEY and SVGEGT. V was trimmed by 4 bases and J by 0 bases, leaving 4 bases between them. This CDR3 is built from 13 residues. The CDR3 bases are TGTGCCAGCAGTTCGAGCTCTGGAAACACCATATATTTT. Residues: CASSSSSGNTIYF.

This clone came up once. V usage is TRBV5-1 and J usage is TRBJ1-1; no clear D gene. Trimming stripped 3 bases from V and 0 bases from J, with 9 bases between. Germline CDR1 is SGHRS and CDR2 is YFSETQ. The CDR3 is made up of 14 amino acids. DNA of the CDR3: TGCGCCAGCAGCTCGGCAGCCTTGAACACTGAAGCTTTCTTT. It yields the protein CASSSAALNTEAFF.

The V and J genes are TRBV9 and TRBJ2-1; TRBD2 agrees at 13 bases. CDR1 is SGDLS and CDR2 is YYNGEE in the germline V gene. This CDR3 spans 15 amino acids. The junction had 5 bases not matched to a gene; V was cut back by 3 bases and J by 8 bases. CDR3 amino acids: CASSEYGTSGDEQFF. The DNA of the CDR3 is TGTGCCAGCAGCGAATACGGGACTAGCGGGGATGAGCAGTTCTTC.

This clone turned up a few times. The rearrangement links TRBV7-4 to TRBJ1-5, with no clear D. The CDR3 runs to 16 residues. The germline gives CDR1 SGHVT, CDR2 SQSDAQ. The ends were cut back, 4 bases at V and 2 bases at J, with 15 bases in the middle. In DNA, the CDR3 is TGTGCCAGCAGCTACGATCTCTCGTGGGGCAATCAGCCCCAGCATTTT. Its translation is CASSYDLSWGNQPQHF. Full variable domain (outside the CDR3, taken from reference TRBV7-4 and TRBJ1-5): GAGVSQSPRYKVAKRGRDVALRCDSISGHVTLYWYRQTLGQGSEVLTYSQSDAQRDKSGRPSGRFSAERPERSVSTLKIQRTEQGDSAVYLCASSYDLSWGNQPQHFGDGTRLSIL.

The V gene is TRBV29-1, the J gene TRBJ1-1, with D hard to call. This CDR3 has 9 amino acids. Germline lookup yields CDR1 SQVTM and CDR2 ANQGSEA. The V and J ends lost 6 bases and 7 bases respectively, with 6 bases between them. The CDR3: CSVGIEAFF. The CDR3 nucleotides are TGCAGCGTGGGAATTGAAGCTTTCTTT.

The chain employs TRBV11-2 and TRBJ2-1, with 8 bases identical to TRBD1. Germline CDR1 is SGHAT and CDR2 is FQNNGV. This CDR3 comprises 15 residues. Unmatched junction bases numbered 7, after V lost 5 bases and J lost 4 bases. DNA for the CDR3: TGTGCCAGCAGCCACCGGACAGGGACATACAATGAGCAGTTCTTC. Encoded protein: CASSHRTGTYNEQFF.

The V gene is TRBV19, the J gene TRBJ2-1; TRBD2 matches 7 bases. CDR3 length equals 15 residues. Germline CDR1 LNHDA, CDR2 SQIVND (reference sequence). The V and J ends lost 6 bases and 4 bases, in that order; junction bases with no gene match: 9. The CDR3 loop is CASRRREGLYNEQFF. For the CDR3, the DNA is TGTGCCAGTAGACGGAGGGAGGGCCTTTACAATGAGCAGTTCTTC.

The chain combines TRBV27 with TRBJ1-2; D is possibly TRBD1 (6 bases). This CDR3 has 14 residues. Germline V lookup: CDR1 MNHEY, CDR2 SMNVEV (reference sequence). V was trimmed by 2 bases and J by 4 bases, leaving 11 bases between them. The CDR3 DNA reads TGTGCCAGCAGTTTAAAGGGGGGAGGCTATGGCTACACCTTC. Its protein product is CASSLKGGGYGYTF.

J is TRBJ2-1 and V is TRBV3-1 (or the pseudogene TRBV3-2), with D unresolved. CDR1 is LGHDT and CDR2 is YNNKEL in the germline V gene (reference sequence). The CDR3 covers 14 residues. V gave up 3 bases and J gave up 5 bases, with 11 bases separating them. DNA of the CDR3: TGTGCCAGCAGCCATGTGCCGCCCCACAATGAGCAGTTCTTC. Its translation: CASSHVPPHNEQFF.

V and J are TRBV5-4 and TRBJ2-5, with 12 bases identical to TRBD2. Germline CDR1 is SGHNT and CDR2 is YYREEE (reference sequence). Unmatched junction bases numbered 6, after V lost 4 bases and J lost 2 bases. This CDR3 comprises 16 residues. The CDR3 DNA sequence: TGTGCCAGCAGCAAAGGACTAGCGGGACTACAAGAGACCCAGTACTTC. Its protein product is CASSKGLAGLQETQYF.

This chain joins TRBV7-8 and TRBJ1-1; TRBD1 matches at 7 bases. Per germline, CDR1 SGHVS and CDR2 FQNEAQ. CDR3 length equals 15 residues. The junction had 6 bases not matched to a gene; V was cut back by 1 base and J by 4 bases. The CDR3, as DNA: TGTGCCAGCAGCTTAGGTCCAGGGGGGACCACTGAAGCTTTCTTT. Translation: CASSLGPGGTTEAFF. The full variable domain, rest sourced from reference TRBV7-8 and TRBJ1-1, is GAGVSQSPRYKVAKRGQDVALRCDPISGHVSLFWYQQALGQGPEFLTYFQNEAQLDKSGLPSDRFFAERPEGSVSTLKIQRTQQEDSAVYLCASSLGPGGTTEAFFGQGTRLTVV.

This clone occurred once. This chain joins TRBV12-5 and TRBJ2-3, with D uncertain. V was cut by 6 bases and J by 0 bases, with 10 bases left in between. The germline CDR1 and CDR2 sequences are LGHNT and FRNRAP. This CDR3 contains 14 residues. CDR3 loop: CASGTFSSTDTQYF. Written as DNA, the CDR3 is TGTGCTAGTGGGACCTTTTCTAGCACAGATACGCAGTATTTT. The whole variable domain, remainder taken from reference TRBV12-5 and TRBJ2-3, is DARVTQTPRHKVTEMGQEVTMRCQPILGHNTVFWYRQTMMQGLELLAYFRNRAPLDDSGMPKDRFSAEMPDATLATLKIQPSEPRDSAVYFCASGTFSSTDTQYFGPGTRLTVL.

This chain connects TRBV7-3 to TRBJ2-3, with TRBD2 matching 7 bases. J lost 0 bases, V lost 0 bases, and 6 bases had no gene match. This CDR3 is built from 17 residues. Germline values: CDR1 SGHTA, CDR2 FQGTGA. In nucleotides, the CDR3 is TGTGCCAGCAGCTTAACCGCTAGCGGCCGAAGCACAGATACGCAGTATTTT. It encodes CASSLTASGRSTDTQYF.

The chain combines TRBV6-5 with TRBJ1-4; 7 positions match TRBD1. The germline CDR1 and CDR2 sequences are MNHEY and SVGAGI. The CDR3 has 12 residues. J gave up 14 bases and V 6 bases, and 9 bases lay outside the gene matches. The CDR3 sequence: CASRPGTVPLFF. The CDR3 bases are TGTGCCAGCAGGCCCGGGACAGTCCCCCTGTTTTTT.